These 29 T cell receptor beta chains share one sample of origin, sequenced in a study of blood T cell repertoires in COVID-19. Some clones are missing from TCRdb's copy, which holds only in-frame ones; the method was immunoSEQ multiplex PCR. The sample consists of 330,000 or so clones, roughly 90% of them appearing once. Sequencing was performed on PBMCs or T cells enriched from blood (not recorded which). Source of these receptors: a woman aged 30 to 39 who had been exposed to COVID-19.

This clone was detected only a few times. The rearrangement links TRBV5-4 to TRBJ2-7, with 7 bases fitting TRBD2. CDR1 SGHNT and CDR2 YYREEE come from the germline V gene (reference sequence). Trimming took 0 bases from V and 3 from J; bases not matched to a gene: 6. The CDR3 loop spans 15 amino acids. CDR3 coding DNA: TGTGCCAGCAGCTTGGAGGGAGGGGAGGGCTACGAGCAGTACTTC. This gives the protein CASSLEGGEGYEQYF.

This chain uses TRBV19 with TRBJ2-1, with TRBD2 identical over 11 bases. The germline CDR1 and CDR2 sequences are LNHDA and SQIVND (reference sequence). After removal of 8 bases from V and 8 bases from J, the junction contained 8 bases not matched to a gene. The length of the CDR3 is 14 residues. The CDR3 is CASRLAGKEYEQFF. CDR3 bases: TGTGCCAGTCGACTAGCGGGAAAGGAGTATGAGCAGTTCTTC. Complete variable domain (other parts from reference TRBV19 and TRBJ2-1): DGGITQSPKYLFRKEGQNVTLSCEQNLNHDAMYWYRQDPGQGLRLIYYSQIVNDFQKGDIAEGYSVSREKKESFPLTVTSAQKNPTAFYLCASRLAGKEYEQFFGPGTRLTVL.

The chain is built from TRBV28 and TRBJ2-1; D is unclear. Germline V gene lookup returns CDR1 MDHEN and CDR2 SYDVKM. V was cut by 1 base and J by 4 bases, with 11 bases left in between. The CDR3 contains 15 residues. The CDR3 protein is CASSLSGPDYNEQFF. CDR3 bases: TGTGCCAGCAGTTTATCAGGTCCCGATTACAATGAGCAGTTCTTC.

This chain connects TRBV30 to TRBJ1-1, with a possible D match to TRBD1 (6 bases). V was shortened by 4 bases and J by 8 bases, with 8 bases between the two germline ends. This CDR3 is built from 10 residues. The germline V gene encodes CDR1 GTSNPN and CDR2 SVGIG (reference sequence). The CDR3 sequence is CAWTQGEAFF. CDR3 sequence (DNA): TGTGCCTGGACTCAGGGGGAAGCTTTCTTT.

The CDR3 nucleotides read TGTGCCAGCAGATCCGGGACAGGGAATTCACCCCTCCACTTT. Residues: CASRSGTGNSPLHF. The chain uses TRBV27 and TRBJ1-6; 9 bases are shared with TRBD1. The CDR3 sequence is 14 residues long. Trimming at V came to 6 bases and at J to 7 bases, leaving 4 bases not matched to a gene. The germline CDR1 and CDR2 sequences are MNHEY and SMNVEV (reference sequence).

In this sample, this clone turned up once. The chain employs TRBV5-8 and TRBJ2-1, with D perhaps matching TRBD1 (6 bases). Germline CDR1 reads SGHTS; CDR2 reads YDEGEE. Trimming pared 2 bases from V and 14 bases from J, leaving 14 bases between. The CDR3 contains 12 residues. This CDR3 reads CASSFEPTGEFF. CDR3 bases: TGTGCCAGCAGCTTCGAACCGACAGGAGAGTTCTTC.

V and J are TRBV7-8 and TRBJ1-5; D call uncertain. The ends were cut back, 1 base at V and 6 bases at J, with 10 bases in the middle. The CDR3 loop spans 14 amino acids. Looked up from germline, CDR1 is SGHVS and CDR2 is FQNEAQ. CDR3: CASSLGRPGQPQHF. CDR3 bases: TGTGCCAGCAGCTTAGGGCGGCCGGGTCAGCCCCAGCATTTT.

The CDR3 DNA is TGCGCCAGCAGCTTTGGACAGGGTAGGAATCAGCCCCAGCATTTT. Protein product: CASSFGQGRNQPQHF. This sequence joins TRBV5-1 and TRBJ1-5; 8 bases fit TRBD1. V shed 2 bases and J 4 bases; nucleotides not matched to a gene: 5. Germline V gene data show CDR1 as SGHRS and CDR2 as YFSETQ. CDR3 size: 15 residues.

The rearrangement links TRBV27 to TRBJ2-7; TRBD2 matches at 7 bases. V lost 8 bases and J lost 4; bases outside the gene matches: 5. This CDR3 region has 12 residues. Germline CDR1 reads MNHEY; CDR2 reads SMNVEV (reference sequence). As DNA, the CDR3 is TGTGCCAGCTCCCGGGGGGAGTACGAGCAGTACTTC. Encoded protein: CASSRGEYEQYF.

The chain couples TRBV11-2 to TRBJ2-1; TRBD1 is a possible D gene (6 bases). The V gene lost 1 base and the J gene lost 9 bases, with 16 bases spanning the gap. Germline V gene lookup returns CDR1 SGHAT and CDR2 FQNNGV. This CDR3 comprises 15 residues. CDR3 DNA: TGTGCCAGCAGCTTAGTTGCGGCAGGGGTTCCTGAGCAGTTCTTC. This translates into CASSLVAAGVPEQFF. The full variable domain, completed using reference TRBV11-2 and TRBJ2-1, is EAGVAQSPRYKIIEKRQSVAFWCNPISGHATLYWYQQILGQGPKLLIQFQNNGVVDDSQLPKDRFSAERLKGVDSTLKIQPAKLEDSAVYLCASSLVAAGVPEQFFGPGTRLTVL.

The V and J genes are TRBV6-4 and TRBJ1-2; D is uncertain. This CDR3 is built from 14 residues. Germline loops: CDR1 MRHNA, CDR2 SNTAGT. V lost 6 bases and J 4 bases, leaving 15 bases between the germline ends. The CDR3 DNA reads as TGTGCCAGCAGCCCCTCGCGGGGTGGCTATGGCTACACCTTC. Amino acid sequence: CASSPSRGGYGYTF.

The chain combines TRBV3-1 (or the pseudogene TRBV3-2) with TRBJ1-2; TRBD1 matches at 7 bases. Trimming removed 0 bases from V and 4 bases from J; junction bases left unmatched: 8. CDR1 is LGHDT and CDR2 is YNNKEL in the germline V gene (reference sequence). CDR3 size: 16 residues. CDR3 sequence (DNA): TGTGCCAGCAGCCAAGATTCGACAGGGTTCGGCTATGGCTACACCTTC. Translating gives CASSQDSTGFGYGYTF.

In this sample, this clone turned up once. This chain connects TRBV27 to TRBJ2-5; no clear D gene. This CDR3 region has 13 residues. In germline, CDR1 is MNHEY, CDR2 SMNVEV (reference sequence). Trimming took off 3 bases at V and 2 bases at J, with 7 bases between the two ends. Here the CDR3 reads CASSFQQQETQYF. The CDR3 DNA follows: TGTGCCAGCAGTTTCCAACAACAAGAGACCCAGTACTTC.

In DNA form, the CDR3 reads TGTGCCAGTAGTATAGGAAGCGGGGTCTACAATGAGCAGTTCTTC. It yields the protein CASSIGSGVYNEQFF. J is TRBJ2-1 and V is TRBV19, with 7 bases that match TRBD2. Germline loops: CDR1 LNHDA, CDR2 SQIVND (reference sequence). The CDR3 contains 15 residues. V lost 1 base to trimming and J lost 3 bases; unmatched junction nucleotides: 3.

The chain carries TRBV5-6 and TRBJ2-7; D gene unclear. Germline V CDR1 and CDR2: SGHDT, YYEEEE. V was pared by 0 bases and J by 3 bases, with 13 bases between. This CDR3 region has 15 residues. This chain's CDR3 is CASSLVAPSGYEQYF. Written as DNA, the CDR3 is TGTGCCAGCAGCTTGGTGGCACCTTCGGGCTACGAGCAGTACTTC.

This chain links TRBV27 with TRBJ2-4; D may be TRBD1 (6 bases). V lost 5 bases, J lost 0 bases, and 14 bases lay in between. Germline CDR1 and CDR2: MNHEY and SMNVEV (reference sequence). The CDR3 runs 16 residues. The CDR3 here is CASSLDRKLAKNIQYF. The CDR3 bases are TGTGCCAGCAGTCTCGACAGGAAACTAGCCAAAAACATTCAGTACTTC.

The sample holds a few counts of this clone. The gene calls are TRBV28 and TRBJ1-1; D is unresolved. V dropped 3 bases and J dropped 0 bases, with 5 bases sitting between them. Per the germline V gene, CDR1 is MDHEN and CDR2 is SYDVKM. The CDR3 has 13 residues. The CDR3 bases are TGTGCCAGCAGTTTTTATCTGAACACTGAAGCTTTCTTT. This codes for CASSFYLNTEAFF.

The chain uses TRBV27 and TRBJ1-1; D possibly corresponds to TRBD1 (6 bases). Germline V gives CDR1 MNHEY, CDR2 SMNVEV (reference sequence). Trimming shortened V by 4 bases and J by 5 bases, and 11 bases separated the two germline ends. This CDR3 has 13 amino acids. CDR3 in DNA: TGTGCCAGCAGTTGGAAAGGGGGTACTGAAGCTTTCTTT. Protein: CASSWKGGTEAFF.

The chain combines TRBV6-5 with TRBJ1-5, with D possibly being TRBD1 (5 bases). CDR1 and CDR2 from the germline V gene are MNHEY and SVGAGI. The CDR3 contains 14 residues. The V end was cut by 4 bases, the J end by 6 bases, with 13 bases between. The CDR3 reads CASSLTQGAQPQHF. CDR3 sequence (DNA): TGTGCCAGCAGTTTGACCCAGGGTGCTCAGCCCCAGCATTTT.

The rearrangement uses TRBV12-3 or TRBV12-4 and TRBJ1-2; D gene unclear. The V end was cut by 3 bases, the J end by 8 bases, with 7 bases between. The CDR3 spans 11 residues. CDR3 DNA: TGTGCCAGCAGTTTCGGGGAGGGCTACACCTTC. It is translated as CASSFGEGYTF.

This chain uses TRBV7-2 with TRBJ2-5, with TRBD1 as a possible D gene (5 bases). Germline CDR1 is SGHTA and CDR2 is FQGNSA. Trimming took 2 bases from V and 5 from J, leaving 18 bases between them. This CDR3 is 16 amino acids long. CDR3: CASSLRPWQGLETQYF. The CDR3 bases are TGTGCCAGCAGCTTAAGGCCCTGGCAGGGTTTGGAGACCCAGTACTTC.

This rearrangement joins TRBV18 to TRBJ1-5; 7 nucleotides align to TRBD1. Germline V gene data show CDR1 as KGHSH and CDR2 as LQKENI. There are 14 residues in the CDR3. The junction had 2 bases not matched to a gene; V was cut back by 5 bases and J by 1 base. Here the CDR3 reads CASSMGQSNQPQHF. The CDR3, as DNA: TGTGCCAGCTCAATGGGACAGAGCAATCAGCCCCAGCATTTT.

This rearrangement joins TRBV27 to TRBJ2-1; 15 bases align to TRBD2. Looked up from germline, CDR1 is MNHEY and CDR2 is SMNVEV (reference sequence). This CDR3 comprises 15 residues. The V gene end was trimmed by 6 bases and the J gene end by 7 bases; junction bases not matched to a gene: 4. This chain's CDR3 is CASSDGTSGRNEQFF. CDR3 coding DNA: TGTGCCAGCAGCGACGGGACTAGCGGGAGGAATGAGCAGTTCTTC.

This clone was seen just once. The CDR3 DNA reads as TGTGCCAGCAGTTTCAGGGGAAGCACAGATACGCAGTATTTT. It yields the protein CASSFRGSTDTQYF. This chain links TRBV27 with TRBJ2-3, with a possible D match to TRBD1 (6 bases). Trimming cost V 3 bases and J 0 bases, with 7 bases left between them. This CDR3 spans 14 amino acids. Germline V CDR1 and CDR2: MNHEY, SMNVEV (reference sequence).

This clone was found once. V usage is TRBV9 and J usage is TRBJ2-5, with a tentative D call TRBD2 (5 bases). Germline V gene data show CDR1 as SGDLS and CDR2 as YYNGEE. V lost 2 bases, J lost 1 base, and 9 bases lay in between. This CDR3 has 14 amino acids. DNA of the CDR3: TGTGCCAGCAGCGTTGGAGGAACCCAAGAGACCCAGTACTTC. Residues: CASSVGGTQETQYF.

The gene calls are TRBV19 and TRBJ1-5, with 7 bases lining up with TRBD1. This CDR3 contains 15 residues. J was trimmed by 7 bases and V by 5 bases; bases with no gene match: 11. Germline CDR1 reads LNHDA; CDR2 reads SQIVND (reference sequence). The CDR3 nucleotides are TGTGCCAGTAGTGCCTCACAGGGGTTCGGGCAGCCCCAGCATTTT. Its translation: CASSASQGFGQPQHF.

V and J are TRBV29-1 and TRBJ1-6, with 9 nucleotides matching TRBD1. This CDR3 is 14 amino acids long. V dropped 4 bases and J dropped 10; count of bases not matched to a gene: 8. Germline CDR1 reads SQVTM; CDR2 reads ANQGSEA. This chain's CDR3 is CSVGTGQGGSPLHF. CDR3 nucleotides: TGCAGCGTTGGCACGGGACAGGGTGGCTCACCCCTCCACTTT.

The V and J genes are TRBV28 and TRBJ1-1; D unresolved. Trimming left V 10 bases short and J 0 bases short, with 9 bases between. The V gene's germline CDR1 is MDHEN and CDR2 SYDVKM. This CDR3 has 12 amino acids. In nucleotides, the CDR3 is TGTGCCACGATTCTACTGAACACTGAAGCTTTCTTT. Its translation: CATILLNTEAFF. The full variable domain, rest sourced from reference TRBV28 and TRBJ1-1, is DVKVTQSSRYLVKRTGEKVFLECVQDMDHENMFWYRQDPGLGLRLIYFSYDVKMKEKGDIPEGYSVSREKKERFSLILESASTNQTSMYLCATILLNTEAFFGQGTRLTVV.

The chain carries TRBV5-1 and TRBJ2-3; 8 nucleotides match TRBD2. The CDR3 is 20 amino acids. J lost 2 bases, V lost 1 base, and 18 bases had no gene match. From germline, CDR1 is SGHRS and CDR2 YFSETQ. CDR3 nucleotides: TGCGCCAGCAGCTTGCGGGGGGCCTGGACTAGCAGGGGCCCCACAGATACGCAGTATTTT. It encodes CASSLRGAWTSRGPTDTQYF.